Below are 23 T cell receptor beta chains sequenced from a single sample in a study of shared T cell receptors in the human thymus. Method: immunoSEQ multiplex PCR; TCRdb's copy keeps in-frame clones and lacks some. The data show about 380,000 clones, with approximately 95% seen just once and 0.02% held by the top ten. The sequencing input was thymocytes. The receptors were gathered from a human donor.

The chain combines TRBV11-2 with TRBJ1-3; maybe TRBD1 (6 bases). With 5 bases removed from V and 8 bases from J, the gap between germline ends came to 16 bases. The CDR3 sequence is 14 residues long. CDR1 is SGHAT and CDR2 is FQNNGV in the germline V gene. The CDR3 is CASSTRGAGYTIYF. The CDR3 nucleotides are TGTGCCAGCAGCACCCGGGGGGCCGGATACACCATATATTTT.

The chain is built from TRBV7-2 and TRBJ2-3, with TRBD2 matching 7 bases. Germline assignment: CDR1 SGHTA and CDR2 FQGNSA. This CDR3 comprises 16 residues. Unmatched junction bases numbered 7, after V lost 4 bases and J lost 0 bases. CDR3 DNA: TGTGCCAGCAGCTCCACCGGGACTATAAGCACAGATACGCAGTATTTT. Translated: CASSSTGTISTDTQYF. The full variable domain, its missing parts supplied by reference TRBV7-2 and TRBJ2-3, is GAGVSQSPSNKVTEKGKDVELRCDPISGHTALYWYRQSLGQGLEFLIYFQGNSAPDKSGLPSDRFSAERTGGSVSTLTIQRTQQEDSAVYLCASSSTGTISTDTQYFGPGTRLTVL.

V gene TRBV27 combines with J gene TRBJ1-2; D remains unclear. The CDR3 covers 15 residues. The germline V gene encodes CDR1 MNHEY and CDR2 SMNVEV (reference sequence). The V end was cut by 5 bases, the J end by 4 bases, with 17 bases between. This CDR3 is CASSRIPGLSYGYTF. The CDR3 DNA reads TGTGCCAGCAGTAGAATTCCCGGGTTATCCTATGGCTACACCTTC.

The chain couples TRBV7-9 to TRBJ2-5; the D gene is possibly TRBD1 (6 bases). The CDR3 length is 16 residues. Trimming stripped 5 bases from V and 5 bases from J, with 21 bases between. Germline V gives CDR1 SEHNR, CDR2 FQNEAQ (reference sequence). CDR3 residues: CASSKYRDNRGETQYF. In DNA, the CDR3 is TGTGCCAGCAGCAAGTACCGGGACAACCGAGGGGAGACCCAGTACTTC.

V gene TRBV27 combines with J gene TRBJ2-7, with TRBD1 as a possible D gene (6 bases). This CDR3 has 15 amino acids. Germline CDR1 MNHEY, CDR2 SMNVEV (reference sequence). Trimming took 4 bases from V and 4 from J, leaving 17 bases between them. The chain's CDR3 is CASSSWGQGIYEQYF. The DNA of the CDR3 is TGTGCCAGCAGTTCATGGGGGCAGGGAATTTACGAGCAGTACTTC.

The V and J genes are TRBV14 and TRBJ1-2; 7 bases match TRBD1. The CDR3 has 13 amino acids. After removal of 4 bases from V and 6 bases from J, the junction contained 5 bases not matched to a gene. Germline CDR1 is SGHDN and CDR2 is FVKESK. CDR3 DNA: TGTGCCAGCAGCCGAGGGACAGAACATGGCTACACCTTC. Translating it yields CASSRGTEHGYTF.

The chain carries TRBV18 and TRBJ2-1, with D hard to call. V lost 6 bases to trimming and J lost 3 bases, with 15 bases between them. This CDR3 is 15 amino acids long. Germline V lookup: CDR1 KGHSH, CDR2 LQKENI. Here the CDR3 reads CASSPKELGYNEQFF. CDR3 DNA: TGTGCCAGCTCCCCCAAGGAATTGGGCTACAATGAGCAGTTCTTC.

The J gene is TRBJ2-3, the V gene TRBV7-2; 7 bases align to TRBD2. The CDR3 contains 14 residues. Per the germline V gene, CDR1 is SGHTA and CDR2 is FQGNSA. Losses at the gene ends were 7 bases for V and 5 bases for J; bases not matched to a gene: 9. The CDR3 is CASTFSGKRDTQYF. CDR3 nucleotide sequence: TGTGCCAGCACCTTCAGCGGGAAAAGAGATACGCAGTATTTT.

In this sample, this clone turned up once. The chain is built from TRBV19 and TRBJ2-7; D tentatively reads TRBD1 or TRBD2 (5 bases each). The length of the CDR3 is 12 residues. V lost 3 bases to trimming and J lost 3 bases, with 6 bases between them. The germline gives CDR1 LNHDA, CDR2 SQIVND (reference sequence). CDR3 sequence reads: CASSMRGYEQYF. The CDR3 DNA sequence: TGTGCCAGTAGTATGAGGGGCTACGAGCAGTACTTC.

The genes are TRBV19 and TRBJ2-7; weak D call: TRBD2 (6 bases). Germline values: CDR1 LNHDA, CDR2 SQIVND (reference sequence). V gave up 3 bases and J gave up 0 bases, with 12 bases separating them. The CDR3 consists of 15 residues. The CDR3 loop reads CASSIELATSYEQYF. The CDR3 DNA reads TGTGCCAGTAGTATTGAACTAGCAACCTCCTACGAGCAGTACTTC.

CDR3 coding DNA: TGCAGCGTGATAGCGGGAGGCAACAATGAGCAGTTCTTC. This gives the protein CSVIAGGNNEQFF. V and J are TRBV29-1 and TRBJ2-1; 10 positions match TRBD2. The V and J ends lost 6 bases and 5 bases, in that order; junction bases with no gene match: 4. There are 13 residues in the CDR3. The germline V gene has CDR1 SQVTM and CDR2 ANQGSEA.

The V and J genes are TRBV13 and TRBJ2-7; 10 bases agree with TRBD2. This CDR3 is 13 amino acids long. The germline V gene encodes CDR1 PRHDT and CDR2 FYEKMQ (reference sequence). CDR3 nucleotide sequence: TGTGCCAGCAGCTTCGGGACTAGCGAGGCCCCCGTCGTC. The encoded protein is CASSFGTSEAPVV.

The genes are TRBV6-5 and TRBJ2-1, with D possibly matching TRBD2 (6 bases). Trimming took 7 bases from V and 9 from J, leaving 10 bases between them. The CDR3 is 11 amino acids. The germline V gene has CDR1 MNHEY and CDR2 SVGAGI. CDR3 sequence: CASTSEGEQFF. The CDR3 DNA is TGTGCCAGCACTAGCGAGGGTGAGCAGTTCTTC.

This rearrangement joins TRBV28 to TRBJ2-4; 12 bases map to TRBD2. Unmatched junction bases numbered 0, after V lost 6 bases and J lost 0 bases. The CDR3 contains 15 residues. Germline V gives CDR1 MDHEN, CDR2 SYDVKM. Here the CDR3 DNA reads TGTGCCAGCAGGGGACTAGCGGGAGCCAAAAACATTCAGTACTTC. Its protein is CASRGLAGAKNIQYF.

This chain joins TRBV27 and TRBJ2-5; either TRBD1 or TRBD2 may fit D (5 bases each). The CDR3 covers 15 residues. Germline V gene sequence: CDR1 MNHEY, CDR2 SMNVEV (reference sequence). V lost 6 bases to trimming and J lost 5 bases, with 19 bases between them. The CDR3: CASRTLTRGPETQYF. CDR3 coding DNA: TGTGCCAGCAGGACCTTAACTCGGGGACCGGAGACCCAGTACTTC.

V and J are TRBV7-9 and TRBJ1-2; D is ambiguous. Germline values: CDR1 SEHNR, CDR2 FQNEAQ (reference sequence). The V gene lost 5 bases and the J gene lost 4 bases, with 20 bases spanning the gap. The CDR3 has 16 residues. The CDR3, as DNA: TGTGCCAGCAGCCACCCTAACGGACGCCACCGCTATGGCTACACCTTC. Protein: CASSHPNGRHRYGYTF.

V and J are TRBV9 and TRBJ2-3; D could derive from TRBD1 or TRBD2 (5 bases each). Germline CDR1 is SGDLS and CDR2 is YYNGEE. V lost 5 bases to trimming and J lost 6 bases, with 19 bases between them. This CDR3 region has 15 residues. The CDR3 here is CASSPGTLLGDTQYF. The CDR3 nucleotides read TGTGCCAGCAGTCCCGGGACGCTACTAGGGGATACGCAGTATTTT.

CDR3 coding DNA: TGTGCCAGCAGCCCCCGGGAGCGGGAGGGTGAGCAGTACTTC. Its translation is CASSPREREGEQYF. The rearrangement links TRBV7-9 to TRBJ2-7; 10 positions agree with TRBD2. V was clipped by 5 bases and J by 7 bases; unmatched bases: 8. The CDR3 covers 14 residues. Germline-derived CDR1 and CDR2 are SEHNR and FQNEAQ (reference sequence).

The V and J genes are TRBV4-3 and TRBJ1-1; a possible D gene is TRBD1 (5 bases). V was clipped by 2 bases and J by 4 bases, with 11 bases between them. The CDR3 loop spans 14 amino acids. Germline values: CDR1 LGHNA, CDR2 YSLEER. CDR3 bases: TGCGCCAGCAGCCAACTCACGGGGGTCACTGAAGCTTTCTTT. It codes for CASSQLTGVTEAFF.

This chain joins TRBV7-9 and TRBJ1-2; D perhaps matches TRBD1 (5 bases). V gave up 5 bases and J gave up 8 bases, with 27 bases separating them. This CDR3 has 17 residues. Germline CDR1 reads SEHNR; CDR2 reads FQNEAQ (reference sequence). The CDR3 loop reads CASSPQTLRQRQRGYTF. Written as DNA, the CDR3 is TGTGCCAGCAGCCCCCAAACCTTAAGACAGCGGCAGAGGGGCTACACCTTC. The full variable domain, its missing parts supplied by reference TRBV7-9 and TRBJ1-2, is DTGVSQNPRHKITKRGQNVTFRCDPISEHNRLYWYRQTLGQGPEFLTYFQNEAQLEKSRLLSDRFSAERPKGSFSTLEIQRTEQGDSAMYLCASSPQTLRQRQRGYTFGSGTRLTVV.

The chain joins TRBV30 to TRBJ1-5; 9 positions agree with TRBD1. The V gene end was trimmed by 2 bases and the J gene end by 6 bases; junction bases not matched to a gene: 11. The V gene's germline CDR1 is GTSNPN and CDR2 SVGIG (reference sequence). The CDR3 has 16 residues. This CDR3 reads CAWSPSGTGSGQPQHF. The CDR3 nucleotides read TGTGCCTGGAGTCCGTCGGGGACAGGGTCCGGTCAGCCCCAGCATTTT.

The V and J genes are TRBV2 and TRBJ2-5; D remains ambiguous. V was trimmed by 7 bases and J by 1 base, leaving 10 bases between them. The CDR3 length is 13 residues. Germline assignment: CDR1 SNHLY and CDR2 FYNNEI. CDR3 nucleotides: TGTGCCAGCAACGTGGCAGTCCAAGAGACCCAGTACTTC. It codes for CASNVAVQETQYF.

This chain uses TRBV5-8 with TRBJ2-7; 9 bases line up with TRBD1. The CDR3 consists of 14 residues. J gave up 4 bases and V 4 bases, and 6 bases lay outside the gene matches. The V gene's germline CDR1 is SGHTS and CDR2 YDEGEE. CDR3 sequence: CASSPTGGLYEQYF. As DNA, the CDR3 is TGTGCCAGCAGCCCGACAGGGGGACTATACGAGCAGTACTTC. Drawing the rest from reference TRBV5-8 and TRBJ2-7, the complete variable domain is EAGVTQSPTHLIKTRGQQATLRCSPISGHTSVYWYQQALGLGLQFLLWYDEGEERNRGNFPPRFSGRQFPNYSSELNVNALELEDSALYLCASSPTGGLYEQYFGPGTRLTVT.